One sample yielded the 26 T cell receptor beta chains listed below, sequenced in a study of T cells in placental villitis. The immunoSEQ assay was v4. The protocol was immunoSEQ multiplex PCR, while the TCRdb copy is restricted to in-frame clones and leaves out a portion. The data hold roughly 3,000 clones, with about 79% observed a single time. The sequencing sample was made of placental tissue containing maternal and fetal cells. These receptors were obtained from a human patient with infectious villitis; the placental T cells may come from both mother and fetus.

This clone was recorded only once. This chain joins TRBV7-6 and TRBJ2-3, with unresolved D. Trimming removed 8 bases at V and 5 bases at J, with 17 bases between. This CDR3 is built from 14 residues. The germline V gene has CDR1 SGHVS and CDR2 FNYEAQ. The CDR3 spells CASLRTGLGDTQYF. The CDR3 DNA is TGTGCCAGCTTAAGGACGGGTCTCGGAGATACGCAGTATTTT.

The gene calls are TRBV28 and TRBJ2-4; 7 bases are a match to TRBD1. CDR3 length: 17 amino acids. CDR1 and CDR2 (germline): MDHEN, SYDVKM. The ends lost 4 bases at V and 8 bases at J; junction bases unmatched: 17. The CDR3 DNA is TGTGCCAGCAGTTCTGAGAGCTTGGGCAGGGGGTCGCACATTCAGTACTTC. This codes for CASSSESLGRGSHIQYF.

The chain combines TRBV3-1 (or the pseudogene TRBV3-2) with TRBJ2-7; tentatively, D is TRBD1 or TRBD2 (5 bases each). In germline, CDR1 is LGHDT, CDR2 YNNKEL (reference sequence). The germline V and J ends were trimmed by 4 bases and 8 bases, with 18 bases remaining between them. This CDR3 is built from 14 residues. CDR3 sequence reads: CASSLRDGALKQYF. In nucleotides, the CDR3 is TGTGCCAGCAGCCTCCGGGACGGTGCCCTGAAGCAGTACTTC.

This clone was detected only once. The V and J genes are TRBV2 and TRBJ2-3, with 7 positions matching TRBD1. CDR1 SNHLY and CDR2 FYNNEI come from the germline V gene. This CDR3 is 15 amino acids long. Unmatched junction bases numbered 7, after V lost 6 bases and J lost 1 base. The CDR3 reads CASSQQGTRTDTQYF. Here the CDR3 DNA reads TGTGCCAGCAGCCAACAGGGGACACGCACAGATACGCAGTATTTT.

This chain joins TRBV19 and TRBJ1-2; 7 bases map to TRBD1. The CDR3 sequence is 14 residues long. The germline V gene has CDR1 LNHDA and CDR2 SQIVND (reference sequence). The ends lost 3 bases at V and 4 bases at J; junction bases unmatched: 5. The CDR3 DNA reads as TGTGCCAGTAGTATGACAGGGAGTGGCTATGGCTACACCTTC. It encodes CASSMTGSGYGYTF. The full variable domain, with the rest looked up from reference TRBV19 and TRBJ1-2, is DGGITQSPKYLFRKEGQNVTLSCEQNLNHDAMYWYRQDPGQGLRLIYYSQIVNDFQKGDIAEGYSVSREKKESFPLTVTSAQKNPTAFYLCASSMTGSGYGYTFGSGTRLTVV.

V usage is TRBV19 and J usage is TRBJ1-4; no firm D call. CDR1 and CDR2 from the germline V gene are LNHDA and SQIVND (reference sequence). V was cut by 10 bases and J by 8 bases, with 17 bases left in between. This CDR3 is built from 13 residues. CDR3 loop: CATQQAFMEKLFF. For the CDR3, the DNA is TGTGCCACCCAGCAAGCCTTTATGGAAAAACTGTTTTTT.

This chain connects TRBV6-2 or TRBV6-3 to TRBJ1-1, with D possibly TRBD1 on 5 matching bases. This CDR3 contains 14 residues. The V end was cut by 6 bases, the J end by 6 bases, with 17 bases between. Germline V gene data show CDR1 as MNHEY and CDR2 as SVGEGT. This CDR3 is CASSLGGGYAEAFF. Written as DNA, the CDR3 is TGTGCCAGCAGCCTCGGGGGGGGGTATGCTGAAGCTTTCTTT.

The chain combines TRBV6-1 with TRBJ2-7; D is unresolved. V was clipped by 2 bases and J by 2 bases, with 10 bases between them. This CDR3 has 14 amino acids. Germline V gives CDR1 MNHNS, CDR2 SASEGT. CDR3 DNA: TGTGCCAGCAGTGAATCTAGGGTACCCTACGAGCAGTACGTC. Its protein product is CASSESRVPYEQYV.

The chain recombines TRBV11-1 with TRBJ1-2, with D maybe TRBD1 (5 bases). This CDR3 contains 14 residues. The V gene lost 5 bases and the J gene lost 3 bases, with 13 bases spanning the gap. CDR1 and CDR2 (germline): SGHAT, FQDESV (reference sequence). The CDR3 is CASSPLVGDYGYTF. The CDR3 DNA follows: TGTGCCAGCAGCCCCCTGGTGGGGGACTATGGCTACACCTTC. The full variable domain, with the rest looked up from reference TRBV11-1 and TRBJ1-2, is EAEVAQSPRYKITEKSQAVAFWCDPISGHATLYWYRQILGQGPELLVQFQDESVVDDSQLPKDRFSAERLKGVDSTLKIQPAELGDSAMYLCASSPLVGDYGYTFGSGTRLTVV.

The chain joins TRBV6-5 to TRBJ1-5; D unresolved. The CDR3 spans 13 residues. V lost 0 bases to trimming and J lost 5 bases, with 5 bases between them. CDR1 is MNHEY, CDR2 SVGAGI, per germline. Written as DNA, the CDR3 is TGTGCCAGCAGTTACTCGCAGGATCAGCCCCAGCATTTT. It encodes CASSYSQDQPQHF.

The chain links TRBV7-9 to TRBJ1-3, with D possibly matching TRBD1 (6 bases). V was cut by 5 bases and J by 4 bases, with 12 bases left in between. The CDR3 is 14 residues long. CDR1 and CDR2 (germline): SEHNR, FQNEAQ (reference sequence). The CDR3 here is CASSLGQQGNTIYF. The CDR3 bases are TGTGCCAGCAGCCTCGGACAGCAGGGAAACACCATATATTTT.

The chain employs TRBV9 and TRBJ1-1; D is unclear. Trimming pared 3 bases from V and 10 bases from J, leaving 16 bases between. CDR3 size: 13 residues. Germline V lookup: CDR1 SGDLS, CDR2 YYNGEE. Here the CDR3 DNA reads TGTGCCAGCAGCGGTGGTGGGTGGGAAGTAGCTTTCTTT. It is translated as CASSGGGWEVAFF.

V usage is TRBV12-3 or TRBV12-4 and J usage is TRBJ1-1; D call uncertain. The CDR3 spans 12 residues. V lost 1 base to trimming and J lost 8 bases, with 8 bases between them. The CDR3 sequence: CASSLGRLEAFF. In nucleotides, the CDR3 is TGTGCCAGCAGTTTAGGACGGCTAGAAGCTTTCTTT.

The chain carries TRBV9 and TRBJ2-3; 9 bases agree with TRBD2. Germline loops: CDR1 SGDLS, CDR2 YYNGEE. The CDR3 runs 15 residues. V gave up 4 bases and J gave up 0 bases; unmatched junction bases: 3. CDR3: CASSLAGISTDTQYF. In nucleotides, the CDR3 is TGTGCCAGCAGCCTAGCGGGGATAAGCACAGATACGCAGTATTTT.

The CDR3 coding sequence is TGTGCCAGCAGCGGAGAGAGAATGGACAGGGGAGGCGCAGATACGCAGTATTTT. Its protein product is CASSGERMDRGGADTQYF. J is TRBJ2-3 and V is TRBV9, with 9 nucleotides matching TRBD1. V was clipped by 3 bases and J by 4 bases; unmatched bases: 15. Germline V CDR1 and CDR2: SGDLS, YYNGEE. The CDR3 runs 18 residues.

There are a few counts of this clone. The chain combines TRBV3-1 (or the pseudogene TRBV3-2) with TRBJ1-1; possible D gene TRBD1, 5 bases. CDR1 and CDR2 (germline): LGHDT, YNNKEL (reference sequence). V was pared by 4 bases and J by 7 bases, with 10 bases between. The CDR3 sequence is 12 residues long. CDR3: CASSPGHLEAFF. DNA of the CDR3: TGTGCCAGCAGCCCCGGACACCTTGAAGCTTTCTTT.

The CDR3, as DNA: TGTGCCAGCACGGCGGCCAGAAACACTGAAGCTTTCTTT. Its translation: CASTAARNTEAFF. The V gene is TRBV6-5, the J gene TRBJ1-1, with unresolved D. Looked up from germline, CDR1 is MNHEY and CDR2 is SVGAGI. Trimming left V 7 bases short and J 2 bases short, with 11 bases between. The CDR3 loop spans 13 amino acids.

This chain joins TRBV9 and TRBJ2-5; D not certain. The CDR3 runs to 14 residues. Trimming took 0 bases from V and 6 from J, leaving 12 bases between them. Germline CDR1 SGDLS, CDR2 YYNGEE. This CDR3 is CASSVGVGPKTQYF. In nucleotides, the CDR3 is TGTGCCAGCAGCGTAGGGGTCGGTCCGAAGACCCAGTACTTC.

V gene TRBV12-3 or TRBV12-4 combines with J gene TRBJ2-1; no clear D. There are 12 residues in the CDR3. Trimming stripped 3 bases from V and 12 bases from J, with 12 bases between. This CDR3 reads CASSFRRQTQFF. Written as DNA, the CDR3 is TGTGCCAGCAGTTTTCGGCGTCAGACGCAGTTCTTC.

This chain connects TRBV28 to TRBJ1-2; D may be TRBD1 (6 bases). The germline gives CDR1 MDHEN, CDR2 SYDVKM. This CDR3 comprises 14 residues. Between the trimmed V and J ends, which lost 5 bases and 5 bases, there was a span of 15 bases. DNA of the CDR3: TGTGCCAGCAGTCGGCTGGACAGCGGTTATGGCTACACCTTC. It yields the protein CASSRLDSGYGYTF.

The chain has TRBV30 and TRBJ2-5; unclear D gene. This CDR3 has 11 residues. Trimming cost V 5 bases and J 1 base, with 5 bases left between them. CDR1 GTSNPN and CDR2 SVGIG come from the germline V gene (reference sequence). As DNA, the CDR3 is TGTGCCTGGCGGTTCCAAGAGACCCAGTACTTC. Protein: CAWRFQETQYF.

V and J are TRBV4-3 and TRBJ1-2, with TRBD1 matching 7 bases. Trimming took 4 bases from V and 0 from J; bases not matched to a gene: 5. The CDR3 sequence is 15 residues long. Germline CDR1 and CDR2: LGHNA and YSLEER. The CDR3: CASSRVDRANYGYTF. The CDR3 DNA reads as TGCGCCAGCAGCCGAGTAGACAGGGCTAACTATGGCTACACCTTC.

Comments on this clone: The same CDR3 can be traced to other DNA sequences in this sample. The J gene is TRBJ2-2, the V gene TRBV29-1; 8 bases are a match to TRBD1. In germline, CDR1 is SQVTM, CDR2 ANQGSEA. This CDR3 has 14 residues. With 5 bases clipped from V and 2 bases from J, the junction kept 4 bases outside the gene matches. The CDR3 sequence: CSVQGQGNTGELFF. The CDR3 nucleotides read TGCAGCGTTCAAGGACAGGGTAACACCGGGGAGCTGTTTTTT.

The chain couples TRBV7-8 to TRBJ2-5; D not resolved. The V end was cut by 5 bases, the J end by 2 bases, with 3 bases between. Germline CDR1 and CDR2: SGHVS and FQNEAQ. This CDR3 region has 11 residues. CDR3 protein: CASSEQETQYF. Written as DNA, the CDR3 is TGTGCCAGCAGCGAGCAAGAGACCCAGTACTTC.

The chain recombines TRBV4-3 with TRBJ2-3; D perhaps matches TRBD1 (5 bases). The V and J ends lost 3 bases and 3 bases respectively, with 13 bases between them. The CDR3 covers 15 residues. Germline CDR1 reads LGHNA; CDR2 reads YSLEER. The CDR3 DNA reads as TGCGCCAGCAGCCACAACCCTTCAGGGACAGATACGCAGTATTTT. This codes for CASSHNPSGTDTQYF.

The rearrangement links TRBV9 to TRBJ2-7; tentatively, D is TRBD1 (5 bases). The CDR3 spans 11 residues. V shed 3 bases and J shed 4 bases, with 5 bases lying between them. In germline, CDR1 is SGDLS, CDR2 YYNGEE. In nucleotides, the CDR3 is TGTGCCAGCAGCGACAGGTACGAGCAGTACTTC. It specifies CASSDRYEQYF.